A selection of T cell receptor beta chains follows, all from one sample in a study of metastatic and nonmetastatic thyroid tumors. TCRdb re-called the PCR reads through MiXCR. Of 15,000 or so clones listed, roughly 25% are singletons. The sample consisted of tumor tissue. These receptors were collected from a female donor with papillary thyroid cancer or a benign thyroid nodule (not recorded which). Some clones in this sample may be carry-over from other donors' samples. CDR3s include the opening cysteine and the closing phenylalanine or tryptophan. The order of the fields is clone size, V gene, J gene, D gene, CDR3 protein, CDR3 DNA. A D gene is named only where the DNA matches it firmly. Clone size is given for some rows only: seen once, a few or many times, or a class if the clone is expanded.

abundance: many
v_gene: TRBV12-3/TRBV12-4
j_gene: TRBJ2-1
d_gene: TRBD2
CDR3aa: CASSPRGGENEQFF
CDR3nt: TGTGCCAGCAGCCCCCGGGGGGGGGAGAATGAGCAGTTCTTC

abundance: .
v_gene: TRBV19
j_gene: TRBJ2-2
d_gene: TRBD1
CDR3aa: CASSTKQGIGELFF
CDR3nt: TGTGCCAGTAGTACGAAACAGGGGATCGGGGAGCTGTTTTTT

abundance: few
v_gene: TRBV7-2
j_gene: TRBJ2-7
d_gene: .
CDR3aa: CASSLADGEQYF
CDR3nt: TGTGCCAGCAGCTTAGCTGACGGGGAGCAGTACTTC

abundance: .
v_gene: TRBV7-2
j_gene: TRBJ2-7
d_gene: TRBD1
CDR3aa: CASSLGPTGVWQYF
CDR3nt: TGTGCCAGCAGCTTAGGGCCCACAGGGGTGTGGCAGTACTTC

abundance: medium-sized
v_gene: TRBV5-1
j_gene: TRBJ1-1
d_gene: .
CDR3aa: CASSLAVPPMNTEAFF
CDR3nt: TGCGCCAGCAGCTTGGCGGTCCCACCTATGAACACTGAAGCTTTCTTT

abundance: .
v_gene: TRBV20-1
j_gene: TRBJ1-5
d_gene: .
CDR3aa: CSARDMQGNQPQHF
CDR3nt: TGCAGTGCTAGAGATATGCAGGGCAATCAGCCCCAGCATTTT

abundance: many
v_gene: TRBV2
j_gene: TRBJ2-3
d_gene: .
CDR3aa: CASSERGDSDTQYF
CDR3nt: TGTGCCAGCAGTGAAAGGGGCGATTCAGATACGCAGTATTTT

abundance: .
v_gene: TRBV30
j_gene: TRBJ2-4
d_gene: .
CDR3aa: CAWSVPGLAKNIQYF
CDR3nt: TGTGCCTGGAGTGTACCCGGGTTAGCCAAAAACATTCAGTACTTC

abundance: many
v_gene: TRBV6-5
j_gene: TRBJ1-2
d_gene: TRBD1
CDR3aa: CASSSPGQGNYGYTF
CDR3nt: TGTGCCAGCAGTTCACCGGGACAGGGAAACTATGGCTACACCTTC

abundance: many
v_gene: TRBV28
j_gene: TRBJ1-6
d_gene: .
CDR3aa: CASSFLGGNSPLHF
CDR3nt: TGTGCCAGCAGTTTTTTGGGTGGTAATTCACCCCTCCACTTT

abundance: medium-sized
v_gene: TRBV30
j_gene: TRBJ2-2
d_gene: .
CDR3aa: CACKDRNQHPGELFF
CDR3nt: TGTGCCTGCAAAGACCGAAATCAGCACCCCGGGGAGCTGTTTTTT

abundance: many
v_gene: TRBV11-2
j_gene: TRBJ2-7
d_gene: TRBD2
CDR3aa: CASSSGAQGSGRHEQYF
CDR3nt: TGTGCCAGCAGCTCAGGGGCCCAAGGTAGCGGGAGGCACGAGCAGTACTTC

abundance: .
v_gene: TRBV6-1
j_gene: TRBJ1-1
d_gene: TRBD1
CDR3aa: CASSEWQGGTEAFF
CDR3nt: TGTGCCAGCAGTGAATGGCAGGGGGGCACTGAAGCTTTCTTT

abundance: many
v_gene: TRBV20-1
j_gene: TRBJ1-2
d_gene: .
CDR3aa: CSARRQKGGNYGYTF
CDR3nt: TGCAGTGCTAGGCGGCAGAAAGGGGGTAACTATGGCTACACCTTC

abundance: many
v_gene: TRBV19
j_gene: TRBJ1-4
d_gene: .
CDR3aa: CASSHRDLRLEKLFF
CDR3nt: TGTGCCAGTAGTCACCGTGATCTCCGCCTAGAAAAACTGTTTTTT

abundance: many
v_gene: TRBV12-3/TRBV12-4
j_gene: TRBJ2-5
d_gene: .
CDR3aa: CASSIYTQQETQYF
CDR3nt: TGTGCCAGCAGCATTTATACACAACAAGAGACCCAGTACTTC

abundance: .
v_gene: TRBV18
j_gene: TRBJ1-2
d_gene: .
CDR3aa: CASSPSAGLGYGYTF
CDR3nt: TGTGCCAGCTCACCATCGGCAGGACTCGGCTATGGCTACACCTTC

abundance: .
v_gene: TRBV12-3/TRBV12-4
j_gene: TRBJ1-2
d_gene: .
CDR3aa: CASSLAGTNYFYTF
CDR3nt: TGTGCCAGCAGTTTAGCTGGAACGAACTATTTCTACACCTTC

abundance: .
v_gene: TRBV2
j_gene: TRBJ2-7
d_gene: TRBD2
CDR3aa: CASIDGTRLFYEQYF
CDR3nt: TGTGCCAGCATCGACGGGACTAGATTATTCTACGAGCAGTACTTC

abundance: many
v_gene: TRBV7-2
j_gene: TRBJ1-2
d_gene: .
CDR3aa: CASSLRTGHGYTF
CDR3nt: TGTGCCAGCAGCTTACGGACGGGACATGGCTACACCTTC

abundance: medium-sized
v_gene: TRBV5-1
j_gene: TRBJ2-7
d_gene: .
CDR3aa: CASSPGQFLSYEQYF
CDR3nt: TGCGCCAGCAGCCCCGGACAGTTTCTCTCCTACGAGCAGTACTTC

abundance: .
v_gene: TRBV20-1
j_gene: TRBJ1-6
d_gene: .
CDR3aa: CSARVAGIRGPYNSPLHF
CDR3nt: TGCAGTGCTAGGGTCGCCGGTATCAGGGGCCCCTATAATTCACCCCTCCACTTT

abundance: many
v_gene: TRBV20-1
j_gene: TRBJ1-3
d_gene: .
CDR3aa: CSARGTLGGPAGNTIYF
CDR3nt: TGCAGTGCTAGAGGCACTCTAGGGGGGCCAGCGGGAAACACCATATATTTT

abundance: many
v_gene: TRBV6-1
j_gene: TRBJ1-1
d_gene: TRBD1
CDR3aa: CASSPLGQPNTEAFF
CDR3nt: TGTGCCAGCAGCCCACTGGGACAGCCGAACACTGAAGCTTTCTTT

abundance: .
v_gene: TRBV5-4
j_gene: TRBJ2-1
d_gene: TRBD2
CDR3aa: CASSLRGTSGLSSYNEQFF
CDR3nt: TGTGCCAGCAGCTTGAGAGGGACTAGCGGTCTTAGCTCCTACAATGAGCAGTTCTTC

abundance: few
v_gene: TRBV6-1
j_gene: TRBJ2-7
d_gene: TRBD2
CDR3aa: CASSEEASGGLRGYF
CDR3nt: TGTGCCAGCAGTGAAGAGGCTAGCGGAGGACTACGAGGGTACTTC

abundance: many
v_gene: TRBV27
j_gene: TRBJ2-7
d_gene: .
CDR3aa: CASSLWHGYEQYF
CDR3nt: TGTGCCAGCAGTTTATGGCATGGCTACGAGCAGTACTTC

abundance: .
v_gene: TRBV5-1
j_gene: TRBJ2-2
d_gene: .
CDR3aa: CASSTSGGLDGELFF
CDR3nt: TGCGCCAGCAGCACATCAGGGGGGCTTGACGGGGAGCTGTTTTTT

abundance: many
v_gene: TRBV12-3/TRBV12-4
j_gene: TRBJ1-1
d_gene: .
CDR3aa: CASTTPGRRNTEAFF
CDR3nt: TGTGCCAGCACCACCCCGGGGAGGAGGAACACTGAAGCTTTCTTT

abundance: .
v_gene: TRBV6-2/TRBV6-3
j_gene: TRBJ1-2
d_gene: TRBD1
CDR3aa: CDSLGQKGYTF
CDR3nt: TGTGACAGCCTGGGACAGAAGGGCTACACCTTC

abundance: many
v_gene: TRBV7-3
j_gene: TRBJ2-1
d_gene: .
CDR3aa: CASSPKGGNEQFF
CDR3nt: TGTGCCAGCAGCCCCAAAGGGGGTAATGAGCAGTTCTTC

abundance: few
v_gene: TRBV12-3/TRBV12-4
j_gene: TRBJ2-7
d_gene: TRBD1
CDR3aa: CASSFGTGGYEQYF
CDR3nt: TGTGCCAGCAGTTTTGGGACAGGAGGCTACGAGCAGTACTTC

abundance: few
v_gene: TRBV25-1
j_gene: TRBJ1-6
d_gene: .
CDR3aa: CASSHTAAGNNSPLHF
CDR3nt: TGCGCCAGCAGCCATACGGCTGCAGGGAATAATTCACCCCTCCACTTT

abundance: many
v_gene: TRBV12-3/TRBV12-4
j_gene: TRBJ2-2
d_gene: .
CDR3aa: CASRSQGNTGELFF
CDR3nt: TGTGCCAGCAGGAGTCAGGGTAACACCGGGGAGCTGTTTTTT

abundance: .
v_gene: TRBV6-1
j_gene: TRBJ2-2
d_gene: TRBD2
CDR3aa: CASILGLAGENGELFF
CDR3nt: TGTGCCAGCATCCTAGGACTAGCGGGAGAGAACGGGGAGCTGTTTTTT

abundance: .
v_gene: TRBV4-2
j_gene: TRBJ2-7
d_gene: TRBD1
CDR3aa: CAGNWGQGSYEQYF
CDR3nt: TGTGCCGGCAACTGGGGACAGGGGTCCTACGAGCAGTACTTC

abundance: .
v_gene: TRBV20-1
j_gene: TRBJ1-2
d_gene: .
CDR3aa: CSARKTYYGYTF
CDR3nt: TGCAGTGCCAGGAAGACTTACTATGGCTACACCTTC

abundance: few
v_gene: TRBV27
j_gene: TRBJ2-7
d_gene: TRBD1
CDR3aa: CASSWDRGSWEHYF
CDR3nt: TGTGCCAGCAGTTGGGACAGGGGGTCGTGGGAGCACTACTTC

abundance: few
v_gene: TRBV10-1
j_gene: TRBJ2-7
d_gene: TRBD1
CDR3aa: CASSESYGQGVIYEQYF
CDR3nt: TGCGCCAGCAGTGAGTCGTATGGACAGGGGGTTATCTACGAGCAGTACTTC

abundance: .
v_gene: TRBV4-1
j_gene: TRBJ1-2
d_gene: .
CDR3aa: CASSRPGQINPANYGYTF
CDR3nt: TGCGCCAGCAGCCGCCCAGGACAAATAAATCCTGCTAACTATGGCTACACCTTC